This T cell receptor (beta chain) was sequenced during a study of T cell responses to AZD1222 COVID-19 vaccine. Study results and caveats: There were mostly white British donors and more females than males, and clonal diversity was possibly underestimated. As reported, nearly half of all spike-specific TCRs target variant regions that are unmutated.

Profiling relied on immunoSEQ multiplex PCR, and the TCRdb table lists in-frame clones only, not all of them. In the table there are about 82,000 clones, 90% to 95% of which are singletons. Comment on this clone: What it binds is unknown.

The CDR3 is made up of 14 amino acids. V trimming: 0 bases; J trimming: 7 bases; junction bases outside the gene matches: 6. Germline CDR1 and CDR2: SGHRS and YFSETQ. The specimen was peripheral blood, collected on day 0 of AZD1222 vaccination. The receptor comes from an adult in good health. V gene TRBV5-1 combines with J gene TRBJ2-7; TRBD1 aligns across 8 bases. This CDR3 reads CASSLGDRPWEQYF. CDR3 DNA: TGCGCCAGCAGCTTGGGGGACAGGCCCTGGGAGCAGTACTTC.